The 13 T cell receptor beta chains listed next were all sequenced from one sample in a study of glioma-infiltrating T cells. The iRepertoire nested amplicon-rescue multiplex PCR amplified TCR alpha and beta CDR3s from RNA. TCRdb processed the multiplex PCR reads anew with MiXCR; each CDR3 protein has one entry. The top ten hold roughly a quarter of the sample, which has around 120,000 distinct CDR3 sequences, around 25% seen once. The sequenced material came from glioma tissue, nonneoplastic brain tissue, or PBMCs (not recorded which). Source of these receptors: a human donor with low-grade glioma or glioblastoma, undergoing nonglioma brain surgery, or in good health (not recorded which).

Of note for this clonotype: A much larger clone is a single base away; this may be a read error. The chain employs TRBV6-6 and TRBJ2-1; a possible D gene is TRBD1 (7 bases). This CDR3 spans 14 amino acids. Germline CDR1 is MNHNY and CDR2 is SVGAGI (reference sequence). CDR3 sequence: CASRYSRRGDEQFF. As DNA, the CDR3 is TGTGCCAGCAGATACTCGCGCAGGGGGGATGAGCAGTTCTTC.

In its sample, this clonotype was seen once. The chain has TRBV2 and TRBJ1-4, with TRBD1 matching over 11 bases. Germline assignment: CDR1 SNHLY and CDR2 FYNNEI. The CDR3 runs to 17 residues. V gave up 7 bases and J gave up 3 bases; unmatched junction bases: 10. As DNA, the CDR3 is TGTGCCAGCAATTGGGACAGGGGGAGAGTGTCTAATGAAAAACTGTTTTTT. Protein: CASNWDRGRVSNEKLFF.

This clonotype was seen more than once but under ten times. This sequence joins TRBV20-1 and TRBJ2-2, with 10 bases fitting TRBD2. The CDR3 length is 16 residues. The germline gives CDR1 DFQATT, CDR2 SNEGSKA (reference sequence). The ends lost 1 base at V and 4 bases at J; junction bases unmatched: 6. The CDR3 DNA follows: TGCAGTGCTAGAGGGGGGACTAGCGAGCGCACCGGGGAGCTGTTTTTT. This sequence encodes CSARGGTSERTGELFF.

The rearrangement uses TRBV18 and TRBJ1-1, with unresolved D. The CDR3 is 14 amino acids. Germline loops: CDR1 KGHSH, CDR2 LQKENI. V shed 0 bases and J shed 7 bases, with 12 bases lying between them. The CDR3 DNA reads as TGTGCCAGCTCACCACCTGGTCGAGGGAATGAAGCTTTCTTT. It specifies CASSPPGRGNEAFF.

About this clonotype itself: A much larger clone lies a single base off, so this may be a read error. The conserved phenylalanine or tryptophan normally closing the CDR3 is absent here, so this likely arose from a read error. The J gene is TRBJ1-2, the V gene TRBV28, with 7 nucleotides matching TRBD1. The trim removed 3 bases at V and 0 bases at J, leaving 7 bases unmatched. Per germline, CDR1 MDHEN and CDR2 SYDVKM. CDR3 length: 16 residues. CDR3 amino acids: CASSLLGTAANYGYTL. The CDR3 DNA sequence: TGTGCCAGCAGTTTGCTTGGGACAGCAGCTAACTATGGCTACACCCTC.

A note on this clonotype: Being one base from a much bigger clone, this may be a read error. V gene TRBV28 combines with J gene TRBJ2-3; 8 nucleotides line up with TRBD2. V was clipped by 7 bases and J by 9 bases; unmatched bases: 9. The CDR3 consists of 13 residues. The germline V gene encodes CDR1 MDHEN and CDR2 SYDVKM. The CDR3 loop reads CASTAGGVRTQYF. DNA of the CDR3: TGTGCCAGCACCGCCGGGGGGGTGCGGACGCAGTATTTT.

With regard to this clonotype: The germline gene is not matched at one end of the junction; a read error may be the cause. This sequence joins TRBV5-1 and TRBJ2-1; 12 positions match TRBD2. Germline CDR1 reads SGHRS; CDR2 reads YFSETQ. The CDR3 has 20 amino acids. Written as DNA, the CDR3 is TGCGCCAGCAGTTTGGGAGCGGGACTAGCGGGCCCTCCCCGCTACAATGAGCAGTTCTTC. Translating gives CASSLGAGLAGPPRYNEQFF.

The V gene is TRBV3-1, the J gene TRBJ1-2, with 8 bases fitting TRBD1. CDR1 and CDR2 (germline): LGHDT, YNNKEL (reference sequence). The CDR3 runs to 16 residues. V was clipped by 2 bases and J by 2 bases; unmatched bases: 7. The CDR3: CASSQLAGGANYGYTF. CDR3 in DNA: TGTGCCAGCAGCCAACTTGCAGGGGGCGCGAACTATGGCTACACCTTC.

This clonotype has more than one count but fewer than ten. This may be a read error: a much more frequent sequence differs by one nucleotide. This chain connects TRBV6-4 to TRBJ2-3, with 11 bases identical to TRBD2. Germline CDR1 MRHNA, CDR2 SNTAGT. The CDR3 runs 15 residues. The CDR3 DNA sequence: TGTGCCAGCACTCCGGGGACTAGCGGATCAGATGCGCAGTATTTT. Residues: CASTPGTSGSDAQYF.

This clonotype was found many times. The rearrangement links TRBV27 to TRBJ2-2; D unresolved. In germline, CDR1 is MNHEY, CDR2 SMNVEV (reference sequence). Trimming cost V 5 bases and J 7 bases, with 11 bases left between them. The CDR3 runs to 13 residues. The CDR3 reads CASSEWGSGELFF. The CDR3 coding sequence is TGTGCCAGCAGTGAGTGGGGTAGCGGGGAGCTGTTTTTT.

V and J are TRBV6-2 or TRBV6-3 and TRBJ2-1, with 10 bases matching TRBD1. CDR3 length: 17 amino acids. Germline-derived CDR1 and CDR2 are MNHEY and SVGEGT. J lost 2 bases, V lost 7 bases, and 11 bases had no gene match. CDR3 bases: TGTGCCAGCACTCGGACAGGGGGGGTTGGCACCTACAATGAGCAGTTCTTC. Translated: CASTRTGGVGTYNEQFF.

This chain joins TRBV19 and TRBJ1-2; 8 bases fit TRBD1. The V and J ends lost 3 bases and 8 bases, in that order; junction bases with no gene match: 11. The CDR3 consists of 15 residues. Germline assignment: CDR1 LNHDA and CDR2 SQIVND (reference sequence). The CDR3 bases are TGTGCCAGTAGTATCATCGGGACAGGCTTACGAGGCTACACCTTC. Amino acid sequence: CASSIIGTGLRGYTF.

The chain employs TRBV28 and TRBJ2-1; TRBD1 matches 8 bases. The CDR3 is 12 residues long. Germline CDR1 is MDHEN and CDR2 is SYDVKM. With 9 bases clipped from V and 14 bases from J, the junction kept 12 bases outside the gene matches. The CDR3 sequence is CASTGQGNMKFF. In DNA, the CDR3 is TGTGCCAGTACCGGACAGGGAAATATGAAGTTCTTC.